A single sample is the source of the 20 T cell receptor beta chains below, sequenced in a study of identical twins (dated by TCRdb to the mid-2010s). The method behind the library was 5' RACE. The instrument was an Illumina HiSeq 2000. TCRdb's own reprocessing of the public reads used fastp at Q25 and MiXCR and kept productive beta chains. Rows matching on CDR3 protein sequence are summarized as one entry with the most common DNA and genes. Here the sample has 230,000 or so distinct CDR3 sequences; around 8.8% occur a single time. Roughly 3% of the sample is taken by the ten largest. These same records also appear under a second study, on yellow fever vaccine responses in identical twins.

The sequencing input was CD8+ T cells sorted from blood. Receptor source: a woman aged 18-35 years in good health.

CDR3 amino acids: CASSIEAGRSYNEQFF. Here the CDR3 DNA reads TGTGCCAGCAGTATAGAAGCGGGTCGCTCCTACAATGAGCAGTTCTTC. This rearrangement joins TRBV27 to TRBJ2-1, with D possibly matching TRBD2 (6 bases). V lost 5 bases and J lost 0, with 14 bases in between. This CDR3 contains 16 residues. Germline-derived CDR1 and CDR2 are MNHEY and SMNVEV (reference sequence).

V gene TRBV27 combines with J gene TRBJ1-5, with 10 positions matching TRBD1. CDR1 and CDR2 (germline): MNHEY, SMNVEV (reference sequence). The V segment lost 4 bases and the J segment 3 bases; nucleotides outside the gene matches: 3. CDR3 size: 15 residues. The CDR3: CASSWDRGSNQPQHF. CDR3 coding DNA: TGTGCCAGCAGTTGGGACAGGGGATCCAATCAGCCCCAGCATTTT.

The chain joins TRBV2 to TRBJ2-7, with D perhaps matching TRBD2 (6 bases). Trimming removed 3 bases from V and 0 bases from J, with 18 bases in between. The germline CDR1 and CDR2 sequences are SNHLY and FYNNEI. This CDR3 has 17 amino acids. CDR3 sequence reads: CASSDFGAGSNSYEQYF. The CDR3 nucleotides read TGTGCCAGCAGTGATTTTGGGGCGGGAAGTAACTCCTACGAGCAGTACTTC.

This clonotype showed up just a few times. The J gene is TRBJ2-6, the V gene TRBV29-1; 8 bases are a match to TRBD1. The germline gives CDR1 SQVTM, CDR2 ANQGSEA. The CDR3 sequence is 16 residues long. V was pared by 4 bases and J by 0 bases, with 5 bases of the junction left unmatched. CDR3 coding DNA: TGCAGCGTTGGTGGACAGGGACGCTCTGGGGCCAACGTCCTGACTTTC. This translates into CSVGGQGRSGANVLTF. The entire variable domain, with the rest obtained from reference TRBV29-1 and TRBJ2-6, is as follows: SAVISQKPSRDICQRGTSLTIQCQVDSQVTMMFWYRQQPGQSLTLIATANQGSEATYESGFVIDKFPISRPNLTFSTLTVSNMSPEDSSIYLCSVGGQGRSGANVLTFGAGSRLTVL.

The rearrangement links TRBV11-2 to TRBJ2-7; tentatively, D is TRBD2 (5 bases). Germline values: CDR1 SGHAT, CDR2 FQNNGV. V was trimmed by 3 bases and J by 6 bases, leaving 15 bases between them. This CDR3 is 14 amino acids long. This CDR3 is CASSFSQRGIEQYF. CDR3 sequence (DNA): TGTGCCAGCAGCTTTAGTCAGCGAGGGATCGAGCAGTACTTC.

J is TRBJ2-1 and V is TRBV10-3; 13 bases fit TRBD2. The V segment lost 3 bases and the J segment 5 bases; nucleotides outside the gene matches: 25. Germline lookup yields CDR1 ENHRY and CDR2 SYGVKD. The CDR3 runs 23 residues. The CDR3 nucleotides read TGTGCCATCAGTGACCCCACAATCGAGGGGAAAGGAACTAGCGGGAGGGGACACAATGAGCAGTTCTTC. As protein: CAISDPTIEGKGTSGRGHNEQFF.

The CDR3 is CASSLAEDPNEQFF. CDR3 DNA: TGTGCCAGCAGCTTAGCGGAGGACCCGAATGAGCAGTTCTTC. The chain recombines TRBV7-6 with TRBJ2-1, with a possible D match to TRBD2 (5 bases). CDR3 size: 14 residues. Germline CDR1 is SGHVS and CDR2 is FNYEAQ. Trimming removed 0 bases from V and 7 bases from J, with 10 bases in between.

This clonotype has a count of ten or more. J is TRBJ2-7 and V is TRBV12-3 or TRBV12-4; maybe TRBD1 (5 bases). This CDR3 has 12 amino acids. Trimming pared 6 bases from V and 5 bases from J, leaving 11 bases between. DNA of the CDR3: TGTGCCAGCAGACAGGAAGACAACGAGCAGTACTTC. Translating gives CASRQEDNEQYF.

This clonotype has ten or more counts. The chain combines TRBV12-3 or TRBV12-4 with TRBJ2-3; 11 bases line up with TRBD2. The CDR3 has 15 residues. Losses at the gene ends were 4 bases for V and 4 bases for J; bases not matched to a gene: 4. CDR3 sequence: CASSSGLAVADTQYF. The CDR3 bases are TGTGCCAGCAGTTCGGGACTAGCGGTCGCAGATACGCAGTATTTT.

J is TRBJ2-7 and V is TRBV4-3; D may be TRBD1 or TRBD2 (5 bases each). CDR3 size: 14 residues. The germline CDR1 and CDR2 sequences are LGHNA and YSLEER. V was pared by 2 bases and J by 4 bases, with 12 bases between. CDR3 protein: CASSQWGSSYEQYF. CDR3 DNA sequence: TGCGCCAGCAGCCAATGGGGGAGTTCGTACGAGCAGTACTTC.

This clonotype was counted between two and nine times. V gene TRBV4-3 combines with J gene TRBJ2-4; TRBD2 might be the D (5 bases). The germline V gene has CDR1 LGHNA and CDR2 YSLEER. The V end was cut by 0 bases, the J end by 4 bases, with 13 bases between. This CDR3 is 16 amino acids long. This chain's CDR3 is CASSQDRLAPKNIQYF. CDR3 coding DNA: TGCGCCAGCAGCCAAGATAGGCTAGCCCCAAAAAACATTCAGTACTTC.

The CDR3 nucleotides read TGTGCCAGCAGAACAACAGGGACTAGCGACTCCTACGAGCAGTACTTC. It yields the protein CASRTTGTSDSYEQYF. The chain has TRBV7-8 and TRBJ2-7; 10 nucleotides line up with TRBD2. The CDR3 totals 16 residues. Germline-derived CDR1 and CDR2 are SGHVS and FQNEAQ. V lost 6 bases, J lost 0 bases, and 8 bases stayed unmatched.

The V and J genes are TRBV5-6 and TRBJ2-5; no firm D call. Trimming stripped 4 bases from V and 1 base from J, with 8 bases between. The V gene's germline CDR1 is SGHDT and CDR2 YYEEEE. The CDR3 runs 13 residues. The CDR3 coding sequence is TGTGCCAGCAGCGAAATAGGCCAAGAGACCCAGTACTTC. Its translation: CASSEIGQETQYF.

This clonotype appeared a few times. V usage is TRBV6-5 and J usage is TRBJ1-4; D uncertain. The CDR3 is 15 amino acids. Trimming stripped 4 bases from V and 4 bases from J, with 13 bases between. Germline V gives CDR1 MNHEY, CDR2 SVGAGI. The CDR3 DNA reads TGTGCCAGCAGTTTCTCTACTCTGGGTAATGAAAAACTGTTTTTT. Protein product: CASSFSTLGNEKLFF.

This clonotype was counted at least ten times. The chain uses TRBV20-1 and TRBJ2-5; D not resolved. The CDR3 loop spans 15 amino acids. Trimming removed 0 bases from V and 5 bases from J, with 16 bases in between. CDR1 is DFQATT and CDR2 is SNEGSKA in the germline V gene (reference sequence). The CDR3 loop reads CSARDLVGLRETQYF. DNA of the CDR3: TGCAGTGCTAGAGATCTCGTCGGGTTGAGGGAGACCCAGTACTTC.

On this clonotype: This may be a read error: a much more frequent sequence differs by one nucleotide. This rearrangement joins TRBV10-3 to TRBJ2-7; 7 bases agree with TRBD2. The CDR3 is 15 residues long. In germline, CDR1 is ENHRY, CDR2 SYGVKD. CDR3 sequence reads: CAVSYREDGLDEQYF. CDR3 bases: TGTGCCGTCAGTTACCGGGAGGATGGGTTAGACGAGCAGTACTTC.

The sample holds a few counts of this clonotype. One junction end does not reproduce the germline sequence, and a read error may be involved. The chain carries TRBV7-7 and TRBJ1-4; tentative D call: TRBD1 (6 bases). The CDR3 length is 14 residues. Germline V gene sequence: CDR1 SSHAT, CDR2 FNYEAQ (reference sequence). DNA for the CDR3: TGTGCTAGCAGCCTAAGGACAGACGATGAAAAACTGTTTTTT. This sequence encodes CASSLRTDDEKLFF.

This chain uses TRBV20-1 with TRBJ2-7; a possible D gene is TRBD1 (6 bases). Trimming removed 6 bases at V and 3 bases at J, with 12 bases between. The germline V gene encodes CDR1 DFQATT and CDR2 SNEGSKA (reference sequence). The CDR3 is 12 residues long. This CDR3 reads CSAQQGNYEQYF. CDR3 nucleotide sequence: TGCAGTGCCCAACAGGGAAACTACGAGCAGTACTTC.

This clonotype was counted once. A single base separates this from a much larger clone, so it may be a read error. V usage is TRBV20-1 and J usage is TRBJ2-7; 7 nucleotides line up with TRBD1. This CDR3 region has 13 residues. After removal of 0 bases from V and 8 bases from J, the junction contained 7 bases not matched to a gene. From germline, CDR1 is DFQATT and CDR2 SNEGSKA (reference sequence). The CDR3 nucleotides are TGCAGTGCTAGAGAACAGGGGCAGAACAAGCAGTACTTC. Encoded protein: CSAREQGQNKQYF.

The chain links TRBV28 to TRBJ2-7, with D tentatively TRBD2 (7 bases). Trimming pared 4 bases from V and 6 bases from J, leaving 16 bases between. In germline, CDR1 is MDHEN, CDR2 SYDVKM. The CDR3 length is 14 residues. The CDR3 DNA reads as TGTGCCAGCAGTTGGGGGGGCTCGGGAGGCGAGCAGTACTTC. This codes for CASSWGGSGGEQYF.